This T cell receptor beta chain was found in a study of CD8 T cells in Susac syndrome. Across the whole study: When blood was collected, patients with Susac syndrome were therapy-naive, were taking corticosteroids, or were receiving intravenous immunoglobulin alone.

The CDR3 is 15 residues long. From germline, CDR1 is DFQATT and CDR2 SNEGSKA (reference sequence). The J segment lost 0 bases and the V segment lost 5 bases, leaving 6 bases of the junction unmatched. RNA amounts of about 0.5 to 1 ug underwent reverse transcription with random hexamers. Multiplex immunoSEQ PCR targeted 54 Vbeta and 13 Jbeta TCR beta segments. TCRdb ran MiXCR on the immunoSEQ multiplex PCR reads and lists one entry per CDR3 protein. Of 180,000 or so distinct CDR3 sequences listed, 85% to 95% are singletons. Sample: CD4+ T cells from PBMCs. The chain has TRBV20-1 and TRBJ2-3; 9 positions agree with TRBD2. The source of this sequence is a human donor with Susac syndrome. The CDR3 DNA reads as TGCAGTGCTGTGAGCGGGGGGCTTAGCACAGATACGCAGTATTTT. It is translated as CSAVSGGLSTDTQYF.